The 26 T cell receptor beta chains below come from one sample, sequenced in a study of radiation and T cells in renal cell carcinoma. Data came from immunoSEQ multiplex PCR; TCRdb stores just in-frame clones and leaves some out. The table records around 170,000 clones, about nine tenths of them present only once. Time point described: blood 4 weeks post-SBRT, at nephrectomy. Treatment indicated: 15 Gy SBRT to primary tumor, nephrectomy 4 weeks later. The sequencing here drew on blood, taken from a patient whose treatment included radiotherapy and nephrectomy. Source of these receptors: a woman in her fifties or sixties with renal cell carcinoma.

The chain links TRBV29-1 to TRBJ2-4; D tentatively fits TRBD1 or TRBD2 (6 bases each). The V gene lost 0 bases and the J gene lost 3 bases, with 18 bases spanning the gap. This CDR3 contains 17 residues. Germline CDR1 reads SQVTM; CDR2 reads ANQGSEA. The CDR3 loop is CSVEDLEGKGGKNIQYF. The CDR3 DNA reads TGCAGCGTTGAAGATCTGGAGGGGAAGGGGGGCAAAAACATTCAGTACTTC.

The chain recombines TRBV7-3 with TRBJ1-1, with D unclear. The germline gives CDR1 SGHTA, CDR2 FQGTGA. The V end was cut by 6 bases, the J end by 0 bases, with 8 bases between. The CDR3 sequence is 13 residues long. CDR3 amino acids: CASRFSVNTEAFF. The CDR3 nucleotides are TGTGCCAGCAGGTTCTCAGTGAACACTGAAGCTTTCTTT.

This clone was counted once. The rearrangement joins TRBV5-4 to TRBJ2-1; no firm D call. V was trimmed by 0 bases and J by 12 bases, leaving 13 bases between them. Germline V CDR1 and CDR2: SGHNT, YYREEE (reference sequence). The CDR3 contains 13 residues. The DNA for the CDR3 is TGTGCCAGCAGCTTGGACCCCGGCAAGGGGCAGTTCTTC. It encodes CASSLDPGKGQFF.

This chain uses TRBV7-2 with TRBJ1-4, with TRBD1 identical over 7 bases. Germline loops: CDR1 SGHTA, CDR2 FQGNSA. CDR3 size: 15 residues. J was trimmed by 3 bases and V by 5 bases; bases with no gene match: 6. The CDR3 bases are TGTGCCAGCAGCGCCCTGGGACAGCCTAATGAAAAACTGTTTTTT. As protein: CASSALGQPNEKLFF.

This chain uses TRBV7-2 with TRBJ1-2, with D unresolved. Germline CDR1 and CDR2: SGHTA and FQGNSA. This CDR3 has 12 amino acids. Trimming shortened V by 8 bases and J by 2 bases, and 9 bases separated the two germline ends. The DNA for the CDR3 is TGTGCCAGCGACTTAGGCAACTATGGCTACACCTTC. Its translation is CASDLGNYGYTF.

V gene TRBV7-6 combines with J gene TRBJ1-5; D not certain. This CDR3 spans 13 amino acids. Per the germline V gene, CDR1 is SGHVS and CDR2 is FNYEAQ. Trimming shortened V by 1 base and J by 7 bases, and 8 bases separated the two germline ends. CDR3: CASSLDQRQPQHF. DNA for the CDR3: TGTGCCAGCAGCTTAGACCAGAGGCAGCCCCAGCATTTT. The whole variable domain, filled in from reference TRBV7-6 and TRBJ1-5, reads GAGVSQSPRYKVTKRGQDVALRCDPISGHVSLYWYRQALGQGPEFLTYFNYEAQQDKSGLPNDRFSAERPEGSISTLTIQRTEQRDSAMYRCASSLDQRQPQHFGDGTRLSIL.

This clone was recorded a few times. The gene calls are TRBV6-6 and TRBJ1-5; possibly TRBD1 for D (5 bases). Germline assignment: CDR1 MNHNY and CDR2 SVGAGI (reference sequence). V lost 6 bases to trimming and J lost 8 bases, with 17 bases between them. There are 14 residues in the CDR3. The CDR3 sequence is CASSHIRAGEPQHF. The CDR3 DNA follows: TGTGCCAGCAGCCACATCCGGGCGGGGGAGCCCCAGCATTTT.

J is TRBJ1-6 and V is TRBV6-1, with TRBD1 as a possible D gene (6 bases). Per germline, CDR1 MNHNS and CDR2 SASEGT. This CDR3 contains 16 residues. V dropped 1 base and J dropped 4 bases, with 11 bases sitting between them. The chain's CDR3 is CASSEVGGRYNSPLHF. The CDR3 DNA sequence: TGTGCCAGCAGTGAAGTGGGGGGCCGTTATAATTCACCCCTCCACTTT.

This clone was observed a single time. This rearrangement joins TRBV7-2 to TRBJ2-2; 10 bases align to TRBD1. Germline loops: CDR1 SGHTA, CDR2 FQGNSA. The CDR3 has 17 residues. With V trimmed by 3 bases and J by 5 bases, 9 bases remained unmatched. The CDR3 loop reads CASSFTRDRGRTGELFF. CDR3 in DNA: TGTGCCAGCAGCTTTACCCGGGACAGGGGTCGAACCGGGGAGCTGTTTTTT.

CDR3 coding DNA: TGTGCCAGCAGCTCTGGCACAGATACGCAGTATTTT. Its protein product is CASSSGTDTQYF. V is TRBV7-3 and J is TRBJ2-3; D is uncertain. CDR3 length: 12 amino acids. The germline gives CDR1 SGHTA, CDR2 FQGTGA. V was clipped by 4 bases and J by 1 base, with 3 bases between them. The entire variable domain, with the rest obtained from reference TRBV7-3 and TRBJ2-3, is as follows: GAGVSQTPSNKVTEKGKYVELRCDPISGHTALYWYRQSLGQGPEFLIYFQGTGAADDSGLPNDRFFAVRPEGSVSTLKIQRTERGDSAVYLCASSSGTDTQYFGPGTRLTVL.

This rearrangement joins TRBV6-5 to TRBJ1-3; D remains ambiguous. V gave up 3 bases and J gave up 1 base, with 10 bases separating them. The CDR3 is made up of 15 amino acids. Germline CDR1 reads MNHEY; CDR2 reads SVGAGI. CDR3 loop: CASSYAFESGNTIYF. The CDR3 DNA follows: TGTGCCAGCAGTTATGCATTTGAGTCTGGAAACACCATATATTTT.

The V call is TRBV7-9, the J call TRBJ2-5, with D perhaps TRBD2 (5 bases). CDR3 length: 19 residues. Trimming stripped 1 base from V and 0 bases from J, with 21 bases between. The V gene's germline CDR1 is SEHNR and CDR2 FQNEAQ (reference sequence). The DNA for the CDR3 is TGTGCCAGCAGCTTAGAATTGGTGGTTTGGCGGGCCCACCAAGAGACCCAGTACTTC. Its protein product is CASSLELVVWRAHQETQYF. The whole variable domain, filled in from reference TRBV7-9 and TRBJ2-5, reads DTGVSQNPRHKITKRGQNVTFRCDPISEHNRLYWYRQTLGQGPEFLTYFQNEAQLEKSRLLSDRFSAERPKGSFSTLEIQRTEQGDSAMYLCASSLELVVWRAHQETQYFGPGTRLLVL.

The V and J genes are TRBV2 and TRBJ1-2, with 10 nucleotides matching TRBD1. CDR3 size: 14 residues. Germline V CDR1 and CDR2: SNHLY, FYNNEI. V was pared by 5 bases and J by 7 bases, with 7 bases of the junction left unmatched. The CDR3 region is CASSPGQGLGGYTF. In DNA, the CDR3 is TGTGCCAGCAGTCCGGGACAGGGGCTCGGTGGCTACACCTTC. The full variable domain, with the rest looked up from reference TRBV2 and TRBJ1-2, is EPEVTQTPSHQVTQMGQEVILRCVPISNHLYFYWYRQILGQKVEFLVSFYNNEISEKSEIFDDQFSVERPDGSNFTLKIRSTKLEDSAMYFCASSPGQGLGGYTFGSGTRLTVV.

This clone was picked up one time. The V call is TRBV2, the J call TRBJ1-4; no clear D. Trimming left V 6 bases short and J 6 bases short, with 8 bases between. Germline CDR1 is SNHLY and CDR2 is FYNNEI. The CDR3 extends over 12 amino acids. The CDR3 DNA is TGTGCCAGCAGCGGGGAAGATGAAAAACTGTTTTTT. Its translation is CASSGEDEKLFF.

V and J are TRBV7-9 and TRBJ1-5, with unresolved D. The germline V gene encodes CDR1 SEHNR and CDR2 FQNEAQ (reference sequence). The CDR3 covers 16 residues. Trimming removed 5 bases at V and 0 bases at J, with 14 bases between. CDR3 sequence: CASSDTRHYSNQPQHF. CDR3 sequence (DNA): TGTGCCAGCAGCGACACCCGACATTATAGCAATCAGCCCCAGCATTTT.

This clone appeared once. The chain joins TRBV4-1 to TRBJ2-6; D might be TRBD1 (6 bases). The germline V gene encodes CDR1 MGHRA and CDR2 YSYEKL. Trimming removed 4 bases from V and 4 bases from J, with 14 bases in between. There are 16 residues in the CDR3. CDR3 sequence reads: CASSREQGTGANVLTF. The CDR3 DNA follows: TGCGCCAGCAGCCGCGAACAGGGAACCGGGGCCAACGTCCTGACTTTC.

For this clone: The sample contains more than one DNA sequence encoding this CDR3. This chain links TRBV19 with TRBJ1-2; possibly TRBD1 for D (5 bases). Germline lookup yields CDR1 LNHDA and CDR2 SQIVND (reference sequence). The CDR3 extends over 13 amino acids. V was clipped by 3 bases and J by 5 bases, with 10 bases between them. Written as DNA, the CDR3 is TGTGCCAGTAGTATCAGGGCTCCATATGGCTACACCTTC. Translated, it gives CASSIRAPYGYTF.

Comment on this clone: Other DNA sequences in this sample translate to the same CDR3. The V gene is TRBV6-4, the J gene TRBJ1-2; TRBD1 might be the D (6 bases). The CDR3 runs to 11 residues. V was trimmed by 2 bases and J by 8 bases, leaving 6 bases between them. Germline lookup yields CDR1 MRHNA and CDR2 SNTAGT. CDR3 coding DNA: TGTGCCAGCAGTGACGGGGGCGGCTACACCTTC. Translation: CASSDGGGYTF.

V is TRBV10-3 and J is TRBJ2-5; D remains unclear. The CDR3 covers 15 residues. Trimming shortened V by 6 bases and J by 3 bases, and 17 bases separated the two germline ends. CDR1 and CDR2 (germline): ENHRY, SYGVKD. The CDR3 reads CAIRPTWLPKETQYF. CDR3 DNA sequence: TGTGCCATCAGGCCTACATGGCTACCGAAAGAGACCCAGTACTTC.

V gene TRBV7-9 combines with J gene TRBJ2-3; TRBD1 might be the D (5 bases). CDR3 length equals 16 residues. Trimming removed 1 base from V and 0 bases from J, with 11 bases in between. Germline lookup yields CDR1 SEHNR and CDR2 FQNEAQ (reference sequence). The CDR3 region has the DNA TGTGCCAGCAGCTTAGTTTCAGGGCCTAGCACAGATACGCAGTATTTT. Translation: CASSLVSGPSTDTQYF.

The V call is TRBV9, the J call TRBJ2-3, with D tentatively TRBD2 (5 bases). Deletions cut 0 bases from V and 6 bases from J, with 8 bases between. The V gene's germline CDR1 is SGDLS and CDR2 YYNGEE. The CDR3 extends over 13 amino acids. CDR3 region: CASSVEAGDTQYF. CDR3 sequence (DNA): TGTGCCAGCAGCGTAGAGGCGGGTGATACGCAGTATTTT.

The V gene is TRBV7-3, the J gene TRBJ2-3; the D is unclear. Looked up from germline, CDR1 is SGHTA and CDR2 is FQGTGA. The CDR3 contains 13 residues. Between the trimmed V and J ends, which lost 5 bases and 2 bases, there was a span of 8 bases. The chain's CDR3 is CASSLLPTDTQYF. For the CDR3, the DNA is TGTGCCAGCAGCCTTCTCCCCACAGATACGCAGTATTTT.

J is TRBJ2-1 and V is TRBV14, with 13 bases lining up with TRBD2. V gave up 4 bases and J gave up 4 bases; unmatched junction bases: 7. CDR3 length: 17 amino acids. Germline lookup yields CDR1 SGHDN and CDR2 FVKESK. As DNA, the CDR3 is TGTGCCAGCAGCCCAAGCTGGACTAGCGGGGGTTACAATGAGCAGTTCTTC. Amino acids: CASSPSWTSGGYNEQFF. The full variable domain, completed using reference TRBV14 and TRBJ2-1, is EAGVTQFPSHSVIEKGQTVTLRCDPISGHDNLYWYRRVMGKEIKFLLHFVKESKQDESGMPNNRFLAERTGGTYSTLKVQPAELEDSGVYFCASSPSWTSGGYNEQFFGPGTRLTVL.

The genes are TRBV30 and TRBJ1-5, with a weak D call TRBD1 (6 bases). V was cut by 5 bases and J by 5 bases, with 13 bases left in between. The CDR3 runs to 13 residues. CDR1 and CDR2 (germline): GTSNPN, SVGIG (reference sequence). The CDR3 coding sequence is TGTGCCTGGGCCGGGGGGGCTTATCAGCCCCAGCATTTT. This codes for CAWAGGAYQPQHF.

V usage is TRBV18 and J usage is TRBJ1-1; 7 bases fit TRBD1. Losses at the gene ends were 6 bases for V and 0 bases for J; bases not matched to a gene: 7. Germline assignment: CDR1 KGHSH and CDR2 LQKENI. There are 15 residues in the CDR3. CDR3 nucleotide sequence: TGTGCCAGCTCGCCCCGGGACAGTATGAACACTGAAGCTTTCTTT. This translates into CASSPRDSMNTEAFF.

The chain uses TRBV7-9 and TRBJ1-3; D unresolved. Germline V gives CDR1 SEHNR, CDR2 FQNEAQ (reference sequence). The CDR3 spans 14 residues. V was clipped by 1 base and J by 3 bases, with 7 bases between them. The DNA of the CDR3 is TGTGCCAGCAGCTTAGATGGTAGTGGAAACACCATATATTTT. It is translated as CASSLDGSGNTIYF.